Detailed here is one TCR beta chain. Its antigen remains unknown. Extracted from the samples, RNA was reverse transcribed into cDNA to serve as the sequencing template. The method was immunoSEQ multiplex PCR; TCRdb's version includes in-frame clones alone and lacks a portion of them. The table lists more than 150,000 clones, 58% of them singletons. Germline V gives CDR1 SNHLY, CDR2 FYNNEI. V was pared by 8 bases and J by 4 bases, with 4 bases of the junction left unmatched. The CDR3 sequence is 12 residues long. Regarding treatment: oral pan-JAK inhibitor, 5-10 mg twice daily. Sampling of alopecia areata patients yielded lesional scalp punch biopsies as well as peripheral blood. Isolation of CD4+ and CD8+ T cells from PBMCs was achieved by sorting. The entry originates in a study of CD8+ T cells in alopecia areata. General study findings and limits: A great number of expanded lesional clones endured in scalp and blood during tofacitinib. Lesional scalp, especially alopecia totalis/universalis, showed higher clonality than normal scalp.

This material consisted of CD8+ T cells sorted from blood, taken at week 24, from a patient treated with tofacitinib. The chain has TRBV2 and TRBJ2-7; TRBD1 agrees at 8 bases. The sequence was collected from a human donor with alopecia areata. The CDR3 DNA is TGTGCCAGCCGGGACAGGACTTACGAGCAGTACTTC. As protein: CASRDRTYEQYF.